This TCR beta chain comes out of a study of cytomegalovirus exposure and HLA in healthy donors. CDR1 is MNHEY, CDR2 SMNVEV, per germline (reference sequence). V was cut by 6 bases and J by 7 bases, with 15 bases left in between. This CDR3 comprises 13 residues. Primers included in the PCR were 60 Vbeta and 13 Jbeta primers. Repertoires were generated with immunoSEQ multiplex PCR, while TCRdb's copy carries only in-frame clones and drops some. The sample has some 78,000 clones, 70% to 80% seen once. What was sequenced was PBMCs. The V call is TRBV27, the J call TRBJ1-1; perhaps TRBD1 as D (5 bases). The receptor comes from a woman aged 45-60 years in good health and CMV-seropositive. The CDR3 DNA sequence: TGTGCCAGCAGCGGGACGGGGAGGAGTGAAGCTTTCTTT. It is translated as CASSGTGRSEAFF.